This T cell receptor (beta chain) is from a study of Graves' ophthalmopathy and Graves' hyperthyroidism. Points from the study as a whole: A majority of expanded thyroid clonotypes exceeding 0.001 frequency were likewise present in blood.

Amplification from RNA transcripts yielded the TCR beta CDR3 regions. First-round RT-PCR relied on HTBI primers, and a second-round multiplex PCR came next. In TCRdb, the multiplex PCR reads were re-called with MiXCR into one record per CDR3 protein. The sample consists of about 660,000 distinct CDR3 sequences, roughly 39% of them appearing once. J gave up 11 bases and V 4 bases, and 13 bases lay outside the gene matches. Germline-derived CDR1 and CDR2 are SGHAT and FQNNGV. The CDR3 loop spans 15 amino acids. Comment on this clonotype: Its antigen is still unknown.

This TCR was recovered from an adult man with Graves' ophthalmopathy. Sample: peripheral blood. The rearrangement joins TRBV11-2 to TRBJ1-5, with 8 nucleotides matching TRBD1. CDR3 region: CASSSQGVRGETQHF. In DNA form, the CDR3 reads TGTGCCAGCAGCTCACAGGGGGTACGAGGGGAGACCCAGCATTTT.